These T cell receptor beta chains were read from a single sample in a study of post-analysis software for immune sequencing data. TCRdb ran MiXCR on the PCR reads and lists one entry per CDR3 protein. This table has about 430,000 distinct CDR3 sequences, 30% to 40% appearing once. The sequencing sample was made of blood. The receptors were sampled from a girl aged 2-10 years with multiple sclerosis. CDR3s include the opening cysteine and the closing phenylalanine or tryptophan. D genes are given only for firm matches. Where a row states a size, it is once, few, many or the class of an expanded clone; other rows omit it.

TRBJ2-7	TRBV7-6	.	TRBD1	CASSLYTGGPYEQYF	TGTGCCAGCAGCTTATATACAGGGGGTCCCTACGAGCAGTACTTC
TRBJ1-5	TRBV27	.	.	CASSLGSSHSNQPQHF	TGTGCCAGCAGTTTAGGGAGCAGCCATAGCAATCAGCCCCAGCATTTT
TRBJ1-5	TRBV30	.	.	CAWSQGRGNQPQHF	TGTGCCTGGAGTCAGGGACGGGGCAATCAGCCCCAGCATTTT
TRBJ1-2	TRBV7-9	few	.	CASSLESGIYGYTF	TGTGCCAGCAGCTTAGAGTCAGGGATCTATGGCTACACCTTC
TRBJ2-1	TRBV10-3	.	TRBD2	CAISATGTRLNEQFF	TGTGCCATCAGTGCCACCGGGACTAGGCTCAATGAGCAGTTCTTC
TRBJ2-7	TRBV7-2	.	.	CASSLAQDSTRRAYEQYF	TGTGCCAGCAGCTTAGCGCAAGACAGTACTCGGAGGGCCTACGAGCAGTACTTC
TRBJ2-3	TRBV20-1	.	.	CSAALGPQTLTDTQYF	TGCAGTGCCGCCCTCGGGCCCCAGACACTCACAGATACGCAGTATTTT
TRBJ2-7	TRBV4-3	few	TRBD1	CASSDRDSAYEQYF	TGCGCCAGCAGCGACCGGGACAGTGCCTACGAGCAGTACTTC
TRBJ2-1	TRBV5-1	.	TRBD2	CASSRGLAGAGYNEQFF	TGCGCCAGCAGCCGGGGACTAGCGGGAGCAGGCTACAATGAGCAGTTCTTC
TRBJ2-5	TRBV7-2	.	.	CASSHFGGLETQYF	TGTGCCAGCAGCCACTTTGGGGGCCTGGAGACCCAGTACTTC
TRBJ2-5	TRBV29-1	many	.	CSVDGAASGRRSETQYF	TGCAGCGTTGATGGAGCAGCGAGTGGGAGACGGTCGGAGACCCAGTACTTC
TRBJ2-3	TRBV5-5	once	.	CASSLGVRPRVTDTQYF	TGTGCCAGCAGCTTGGGTGTCAGACCCAGAGTCACAGATACGCAGTATTTT
TRBJ2-7	TRBV5-6	few	.	CASSLGGSGNPYEQYF	TGTGCCAGCAGCTTGGGCGGATCCGGGAACCCCTACGAGCAGTACTTC
TRBJ2-4	TRBV6-6	.	TRBD1	CASSVQGARTAKNIQYF	TGTGCCAGCAGCGTACAGGGGGCAAGAACGGCCAAAAACATTCAGTACTTC
TRBJ2-4	TRBV29-1	few	.	CIVRSGGYIQYF	TGCATCGTTCGGAGTGGGGGGTACATTCAGTACTTC